Listed below are T cell receptor beta chains from one sample, sequenced in a study of beta chain bispecific antibodies for T cell cancers. Their antigens remain unidentified. TCRdb fed the 5' RACE reads into MiXCR, producing one record per CDR3 protein. The profile covers some 17,000 distinct CDR3 sequences, with 2.1% appearing a single time and less than 9% taken by the ten largest. Sequenced sample: healthy donor T cells cultured with leukemia cells. The receptors were gathered from a human donor in good health. Some clones in this sample may be carry-over from other donors' samples. CDR3s include the opening cysteine and the closing phenylalanine or tryptophan. A D gene is named only where the DNA matches it firmly. Only some rows state a clone size, as once, few, many or a class for expanded clones.

j_gene	abundance	d_gene	len	v_gene	CDR3aa	CDR3nt
TRBJ2-5	many	.	15	TRBV5-4	CASSPQKGSQETQYF	TGTGCCAGCAGCCCTCAAAAAGGGAGCCAAGAGACCCAGTACTTC
TRBJ2-2	many	.	15	TRBV7-6	CASSLSGSNTGELFF	TGTGCCAGCAGCTTATCCGGGTCCAACACCGGGGAGCTGTTTTTT
TRBJ2-5	few	TRBD2	15	TRBV7-8	CASSLAGGGQETQYF	TGTGCCAGCAGCTTAGCGGGGGGGGGCCAAGAGACCCAGTACTTC
TRBJ2-3	many	.	11	TRBV20-1	CSANWGDTQYF	TGCAGTGCTAACTGGGGAGATACGCAGTATTTT
TRBJ2-1	many	.	16	TRBV20-1	CSARDADSATLPEQFF	TGCAGTGCTAGAGATGCGGACAGCGCTACTTTACCTGAGCAGTTCTTC
TRBJ2-1	many	.	11	TRBV5-1	CASSWENEQFF	TGCGCCAGCAGCTGGGAGAATGAGCAGTTCTTC
TRBJ2-1	few	.	14	TRBV2	CASSYGTPQSGGFF	TGTGCCAGCAGTTACGGGACACCGCAGAGTGGGGGGTTCTTC
TRBJ2-5	many	.	16	TRBV28	CASSLRPASFEETQYF	TGTGCCAGCAGTTTACGTCCGGCTAGCTTCGAAGAGACCCAGTACTTC
TRBJ1-2	many	.	13	TRBV27	CASSSRVNYGYTF	TGTGCCAGCAGTTCCAGGGTAAACTATGGCTACACCTTC
TRBJ2-5	large	TRBD1	15	TRBV20-1	CSARGGTGRVETQYF	TGCAGTGCTAGAGGTGGGACAGGGCGGGTAGAGACCCAGTACTTC
TRBJ2-5	.	TRBD1	14	TRBV30	CAWSVTTGWETQYF	TGTGCCTGGAGTGTGACGACAGGGTGGGAGACCCAGTACTTC
TRBJ1-6	many	.	14	TRBV20-1	CSATLGEPLSPLHF	TGCAGTGCTACACTGGGGGAGCCGCTATCACCCCTCCACTTT
TRBJ2-3	many	TRBD2	16	TRBV7-9	CASSLSLAGVTDTQYF	TGTGCCAGCAGCCTCTCACTAGCGGGAGTCACAGATACGCAGTATTTT
TRBJ2-3	many	.	10	TRBV20-1	CRQSGDTQYF	TGCCGCCAGTCGGGGGATACGCAGTATTTT
TRBJ2-7	medium-sized	.	13	TRBV12-3/TRBV12-4	CASSLAGSSEQYF	TGTGCCAGCAGTTTAGCTGGAAGTAGCGAGCAGTACTTC
TRBJ1-2	many	.	12	TRBV27	CASRSLSREYTF	TGTGCCAGCAGAAGCCTAAGCAGGGAGTATACCTTC
TRBJ1-1	many	.	13	TRBV6-6	CASRETANTEAFF	TGTGCCAGCAGGGAAACAGCGAACACTGAAGCTTTCTTT
TRBJ2-2	many	.	15	TRBV7-9	CASSAGTQYAGELFF	TGTGCCAGCAGCGCCGGGACCCAATACGCGGGGGAGCTGTTTTTT
TRBJ2-7	medium-sized	.	15	TRBV20-1	CSAQGGPLIPYEQYF	TGCAGTGCCCAGGGGGGCCCCCTCATCCCCTACGAGCAGTACTTC
TRBJ2-3	many	.	15	TRBV28	CATHGGGSSADTQYF	TGTGCCACCCATGGGGGCGGGTCAAGCGCAGATACGCAGTATTTT